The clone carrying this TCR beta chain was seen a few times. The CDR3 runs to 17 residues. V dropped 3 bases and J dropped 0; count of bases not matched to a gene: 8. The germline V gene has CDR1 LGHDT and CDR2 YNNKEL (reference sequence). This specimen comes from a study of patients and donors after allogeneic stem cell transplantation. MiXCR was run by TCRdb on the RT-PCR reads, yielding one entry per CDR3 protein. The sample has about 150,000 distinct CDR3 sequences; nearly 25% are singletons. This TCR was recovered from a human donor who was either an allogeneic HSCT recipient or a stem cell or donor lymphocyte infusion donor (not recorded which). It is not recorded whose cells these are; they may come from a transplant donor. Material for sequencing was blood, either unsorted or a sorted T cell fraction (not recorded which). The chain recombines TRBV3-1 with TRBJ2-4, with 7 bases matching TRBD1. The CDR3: CASSHQLQGLAKNIQYF. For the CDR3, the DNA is TGTGCCAGCAGCCACCAGCTACAGGGGTTAGCCAAAAACATTCAGTACTTC.